The rows below give T cell receptor beta chains drawn from one sample of a study of CD8 T cells in Susac syndrome. MiXCR, applied by TCRdb to the immunoSEQ multiplex PCR reads, yields one record per CDR3 protein. The sample consists of roughly 400,000 distinct CDR3 sequences, approximately 89% of them appearing once. Sequences were obtained from CD8+ T cells from PBMCs. The receptors come from a human donor with multiple sclerosis. Both conserved end residues are part of each CDR3. A D gene is named only where the DNA matches it firmly. Some rows have no size entry. The others give once, few or many, or a class for an expanded clone.

. | . | 15 | TRBJ2-7 | TRBV27 | CASSPIPGQRHEQYF | TGTGCCAGCAGTCCGATCCCGGGACAAAGGCACGAGCAGTACTTC
TRBD2 | once | 16 | TRBJ2-1 | TRBV27 | CASSLGTSGRINEQFF | TGTGCCAGCAGTTTAGGGACTAGCGGGAGAATCAATGAGCAGTTCTTC
. | . | 13 | TRBJ2-7 | TRBV11-2 | CASSRSETYEQYF | TGTGCCAGCAGCCGGAGCGAGACCTACGAGCAGTACTTC
. | few | 13 | TRBJ2-5 | TRBV4-1 | CASSQQLEETQYF | TGCGCCAGCAGCCAACAGCTAGAAGAGACCCAGTACTTC
TRBD1 | . | 12 | TRBJ2-7 | TRBV25-1 | CASDGTGPEQYF | TGTGCCAGCGATGGGACAGGGCCCGAGCAGTACTTC
TRBD1 | . | 14 | TRBJ1-2 | TRBV20-1 | CSAELQGATYGYTF | TGCAGTGCTGAGCTGCAGGGGGCTACCTATGGCTACACCTTC
. | once | 14 | TRBJ1-2 | TRBV14 | CASSQLRGLDGYTF | TGTGCCAGCAGCCAATTAAGGGGGTTAGATGGCTACACCTTC
. | . | 15 | TRBJ1-5 | TRBV27 | CASSLVGMGNQPQHF | TGTGCCAGCAGTTTAGTGGGGATGGGCAATCAGCCCCAGCATTTT
. | . | 15 | TRBJ2-5 | TRBV6-1 | CASSSTELSQETQYF | TGTGCCAGCAGTTCGACGGAACTCTCCCAAGAGACCCAGTACTTC
TRBD2 | once | 15 | TRBJ2-1 | TRBV20-1 | CSAREGLAVYNEQFF | TGCAGTGCTAGAGAGGGACTAGCGGTCTACAATGAGCAGTTCTTC
TRBD2 | once | 13 | TRBJ2-7 | TRBV20-1 | CSAAGGSSYEQYF | TGCAGTGCCGCGGGGGGATCTAGCTACGAGCAGTACTTC
. | . | 15 | TRBJ2-2 | TRBV27 | CASSFQTENTGELFF | TGTGCCAGCAGTTTCCAGACAGAGAACACCGGGGAGCTGTTTTTT
TRBD1 | . | 16 | TRBJ1-5 | TRBV27 | CASSRTQGQRYQPQHF | TGTGCCAGCAGTAGAACACAGGGACAGCGATATCAGCCCCAGCATTTT
TRBD1 | . | 16 | TRBJ2-2 | TRBV6-2/TRBV6-3 | CASSTATGMNTGELFF | TGTGCCAGCAGCACGGCGACAGGGATGAACACCGGGGAGCTGTTTTTT
. | once | 13 | TRBJ1-2 | TRBV5-4 | CASTSGVNYGYTF | TGTGCCAGCACCTCCGGGGTAAACTATGGCTACACCTTC
. | once | 13 | TRBJ1-1 | TRBV20-1 | CSARPGGVTEAFF | TGCAGTGCTAGACCCGGGGGAGTTACTGAAGCTTTCTTT
. | . | 16 | TRBJ2-1 | TRBV11-1 | CASSSYWDSSYNEQFF | TGTGCCAGCAGCTCCTATTGGGACTCTTCCTACAATGAGCAGTTCTTC
TRBD1 | . | 16 | TRBJ2-5 | TRBV3-1 | CASSQSHDRGQETQYF | TGTGCCAGCAGCCAATCACACGACAGGGGCCAAGAGACCCAGTACTTC
. | . | 15 | TRBJ1-1 | TRBV27 | CASSVGWGAGAEAFF | TGTGCCAGCAGTGTAGGCTGGGGGGCTGGCGCTGAAGCTTTCTTT
. | . | 11 | TRBJ1-1 | TRBV30 | CAGHTNTEAFF | TGTGCCGGCCATACGAACACTGAAGCTTTCTTT
. | . | 15 | TRBJ1-6 | TRBV20-1 | CSAMGGSSYNSPLHF | TGCAGTGCTATGGGAGGGAGCTCCTATAATTCACCCCTCCACTTT
. | . | 15 | TRBJ2-2 | TRBV3-1 | CASSIGQRHTGELFF | TGTGCCAGCAGCATAGGACAACGACACACCGGGGAGCTGTTTTTT
TRBD1 | . | 15 | TRBJ2-1 | TRBV7-2 | CASSLPGQGAREQFF | TGTGCCAGCAGCTTACCGGGACAGGGGGCGCGGGAGCAGTTCTTC
TRBD1 | . | 13 | TRBJ2-7 | TRBV5-1 | CASSLTGLGEQYF | TGCGCCAGCAGCCTGACAGGGCTGGGCGAGCAGTACTTC
. | . | 16 | TRBJ2-7 | TRBV28 | CASSDFQEQKTYEQYF | TGTGCCAGCAGTGATTTTCAAGAACAGAAGACCTACGAGCAGTACTTC
. | . | 17 | TRBJ2-7 | TRBV6-1 | CANAASAGEPSRGEQYF | TGTGCCAACGCAGCGTCAGCGGGCGAGCCTAGCCGTGGCGAGCAGTACTTC
. | . | 14 | TRBJ1-1 | TRBV30 | CAWSVVEGGTEAFF | TGTGCCTGGAGCGTCGTTGAAGGGGGGACTGAAGCTTTCTTT
. | . | 13 | TRBJ1-3 | TRBV7-6 | CASSVMGGNTIYF | TGTGCCAGCAGCGTGATGGGAGGAAACACCATATATTTT
TRBD1 | . | 12 | TRBJ2-1 | TRBV29-1 | CSSWTGDNEQFF | TGCAGCTCCTGGACAGGGGACAATGAGCAGTTCTTC
. | . | 15 | TRBJ2-5 | TRBV5-4 | CASSWEAGYQETQYF | TGTGCCAGCAGCTGGGAAGCCGGATACCAAGAGACCCAGTACTTC
. | . | 16 | TRBJ2-1 | TRBV27 | CASSFLLGGSYNEQFF | TGTGCCAGCAGTTTCCTACTAGGGGGCTCCTACAATGAGCAGTTCTTC
TRBD1 | . | 18 | TRBJ1-5 | TRBV27 | CASSLSGTGRTFNQPQHF | TGTGCCAGCAGTTTGTCCGGGACAGGGAGAACTTTCAATCAGCCCCAGCATTTT
TRBD2 | . | 14 | TRBJ2-1 | TRBV2 | CASPGTRDDNEQFF | TGTGCCAGCCCCGGGACTAGGGATGACAATGAGCAGTTCTTC
TRBD2 | . | 16 | TRBJ2-1 | TRBV20-1 | CSARVGDYNSYNEQFF | TGCAGTGCTAGAGTAGGGGACTACAATTCCTACAATGAGCAGTTCTTC
. | . | 14 | TRBJ1-1 | TRBV19 | CASSLGGSHTEAFF | TGTGCCAGTAGTCTCGGGGGGTCGCACACTGAAGCTTTCTTT
. | . | 13 | TRBJ2-4 | TRBV10-3 | CAIMEGTEDIQYF | TGTGCCATCATGGAGGGGACAGAGGACATTCAGTACTTC
. | . | 14 | TRBJ1-4 | TRBV7-8 | CASTQFELSEKLFF | TGTGCCAGCACCCAATTCGAATTGAGTGAAAAACTGTTTTTT
. | . | 16 | TRBJ2-2 | TRBV7-8 | CASSLLAGMGTGELFF | TGTGCCAGCAGCTTATTGGCGGGGATGGGCACCGGGGAGCTGTTTTTT
TRBD1 | . | 14 | TRBJ1-1 | TRBV2 | CASSDTGGYTEAFF | TGTGCCAGCAGTGACACAGGGGGGTACACTGAAGCTTTCTTT
TRBD2 | . | 13 | TRBJ2-7 | TRBV20-1 | CSATGSGGIEQYF | TGCAGTGCTACTGGTAGCGGGGGGATCGAGCAGTACTTC
. | once | 14 | TRBJ2-7 | TRBV7-9 | CASSFYIEPYEQYF | TGTGCCAGCAGCTTCTATATCGAGCCCTACGAGCAGTACTTC
. | once | 16 | TRBJ1-2 | TRBV6-1 | CASTLRRELANYGYTF | TGTGCCAGCACCCTTCGCCGGGAACTAGCTAACTATGGCTACACCTTC
TRBD2 | . | 20 | TRBJ2-3 | TRBV11-1 | CASSLVGLASSDTVTDTQYF | TGTGCCAGCAGCTTAGTAGGACTAGCTTCTTCCGACACTGTCACAGATACGCAGTATTTT
TRBD2 | . | 16 | TRBJ2-2 | TRBV27 | CASSLVLAGNTGELFF | TGTGCCAGCAGTTTAGTACTAGCGGGGAACACCGGGGAGCTGTTTTTT
. | . | 14 | TRBJ2-1 | TRBV5-1 | CASSPLNPGDEQFF | TGCGCCAGCAGCCCCCTAAATCCTGGGGATGAGCAGTTCTTC
. | . | 15 | TRBJ2-1 | TRBV4-1 | CASSLREGPYNEQFF | TGCGCCAGCAGCCTGAGAGAAGGGCCTTACAATGAGCAGTTCTTC
. | . | 16 | TRBJ2-1 | TRBV6-2/TRBV6-3 | CASSYSWQVGGYEQFF | TGTGCCAGCAGTTACTCATGGCAGGTGGGGGGCTATGAGCAGTTCTTC
TRBD1 | few | 16 | TRBJ1-5 | TRBV27 | CASRPGTGHSNQPQHF | TGTGCCAGCAGACCCGGGACAGGCCATAGCAATCAGCCCCAGCATTTT
. | . | 16 | TRBJ2-1 | TRBV4-1 | CASSQVDSRFYNEQFF | TGCGCCAGCAGCCAAGTTGACAGTAGATTTTACAATGAGCAGTTCTTC
. | . | 14 | TRBJ2-7 | TRBV20-1 | CSARDSGFPYEQYF | TGCAGTGCTAGAGATTCAGGGTTCCCCTACGAGCAGTACTTC
. | . | 16 | TRBJ1-3 | TRBV7-9 | CASSFWGASSGNTIYF | TGTGCCAGCAGCTTTTGGGGGGCTAGCTCTGGAAACACTATATATTTT
. | . | 15 | TRBJ2-2 | TRBV4-1 | CASSQEHRYTGELFF | TGCGCCAGCAGCCAAGAGCACAGATACACCGGGGAGCTGTTTTTT
. | once | 12 | TRBJ1-1 | TRBV6-4 | CASSDSNTEAFF | TGTGCCAGCAGTGACTCGAACACTGAAGCTTTCTTT
. | . | 14 | TRBJ1-2 | TRBV2 | CASSEAPEYGGYTF | TGTGCCAGCAGTGAAGCGCCGGAGTATGGAGGCTACACCTTC